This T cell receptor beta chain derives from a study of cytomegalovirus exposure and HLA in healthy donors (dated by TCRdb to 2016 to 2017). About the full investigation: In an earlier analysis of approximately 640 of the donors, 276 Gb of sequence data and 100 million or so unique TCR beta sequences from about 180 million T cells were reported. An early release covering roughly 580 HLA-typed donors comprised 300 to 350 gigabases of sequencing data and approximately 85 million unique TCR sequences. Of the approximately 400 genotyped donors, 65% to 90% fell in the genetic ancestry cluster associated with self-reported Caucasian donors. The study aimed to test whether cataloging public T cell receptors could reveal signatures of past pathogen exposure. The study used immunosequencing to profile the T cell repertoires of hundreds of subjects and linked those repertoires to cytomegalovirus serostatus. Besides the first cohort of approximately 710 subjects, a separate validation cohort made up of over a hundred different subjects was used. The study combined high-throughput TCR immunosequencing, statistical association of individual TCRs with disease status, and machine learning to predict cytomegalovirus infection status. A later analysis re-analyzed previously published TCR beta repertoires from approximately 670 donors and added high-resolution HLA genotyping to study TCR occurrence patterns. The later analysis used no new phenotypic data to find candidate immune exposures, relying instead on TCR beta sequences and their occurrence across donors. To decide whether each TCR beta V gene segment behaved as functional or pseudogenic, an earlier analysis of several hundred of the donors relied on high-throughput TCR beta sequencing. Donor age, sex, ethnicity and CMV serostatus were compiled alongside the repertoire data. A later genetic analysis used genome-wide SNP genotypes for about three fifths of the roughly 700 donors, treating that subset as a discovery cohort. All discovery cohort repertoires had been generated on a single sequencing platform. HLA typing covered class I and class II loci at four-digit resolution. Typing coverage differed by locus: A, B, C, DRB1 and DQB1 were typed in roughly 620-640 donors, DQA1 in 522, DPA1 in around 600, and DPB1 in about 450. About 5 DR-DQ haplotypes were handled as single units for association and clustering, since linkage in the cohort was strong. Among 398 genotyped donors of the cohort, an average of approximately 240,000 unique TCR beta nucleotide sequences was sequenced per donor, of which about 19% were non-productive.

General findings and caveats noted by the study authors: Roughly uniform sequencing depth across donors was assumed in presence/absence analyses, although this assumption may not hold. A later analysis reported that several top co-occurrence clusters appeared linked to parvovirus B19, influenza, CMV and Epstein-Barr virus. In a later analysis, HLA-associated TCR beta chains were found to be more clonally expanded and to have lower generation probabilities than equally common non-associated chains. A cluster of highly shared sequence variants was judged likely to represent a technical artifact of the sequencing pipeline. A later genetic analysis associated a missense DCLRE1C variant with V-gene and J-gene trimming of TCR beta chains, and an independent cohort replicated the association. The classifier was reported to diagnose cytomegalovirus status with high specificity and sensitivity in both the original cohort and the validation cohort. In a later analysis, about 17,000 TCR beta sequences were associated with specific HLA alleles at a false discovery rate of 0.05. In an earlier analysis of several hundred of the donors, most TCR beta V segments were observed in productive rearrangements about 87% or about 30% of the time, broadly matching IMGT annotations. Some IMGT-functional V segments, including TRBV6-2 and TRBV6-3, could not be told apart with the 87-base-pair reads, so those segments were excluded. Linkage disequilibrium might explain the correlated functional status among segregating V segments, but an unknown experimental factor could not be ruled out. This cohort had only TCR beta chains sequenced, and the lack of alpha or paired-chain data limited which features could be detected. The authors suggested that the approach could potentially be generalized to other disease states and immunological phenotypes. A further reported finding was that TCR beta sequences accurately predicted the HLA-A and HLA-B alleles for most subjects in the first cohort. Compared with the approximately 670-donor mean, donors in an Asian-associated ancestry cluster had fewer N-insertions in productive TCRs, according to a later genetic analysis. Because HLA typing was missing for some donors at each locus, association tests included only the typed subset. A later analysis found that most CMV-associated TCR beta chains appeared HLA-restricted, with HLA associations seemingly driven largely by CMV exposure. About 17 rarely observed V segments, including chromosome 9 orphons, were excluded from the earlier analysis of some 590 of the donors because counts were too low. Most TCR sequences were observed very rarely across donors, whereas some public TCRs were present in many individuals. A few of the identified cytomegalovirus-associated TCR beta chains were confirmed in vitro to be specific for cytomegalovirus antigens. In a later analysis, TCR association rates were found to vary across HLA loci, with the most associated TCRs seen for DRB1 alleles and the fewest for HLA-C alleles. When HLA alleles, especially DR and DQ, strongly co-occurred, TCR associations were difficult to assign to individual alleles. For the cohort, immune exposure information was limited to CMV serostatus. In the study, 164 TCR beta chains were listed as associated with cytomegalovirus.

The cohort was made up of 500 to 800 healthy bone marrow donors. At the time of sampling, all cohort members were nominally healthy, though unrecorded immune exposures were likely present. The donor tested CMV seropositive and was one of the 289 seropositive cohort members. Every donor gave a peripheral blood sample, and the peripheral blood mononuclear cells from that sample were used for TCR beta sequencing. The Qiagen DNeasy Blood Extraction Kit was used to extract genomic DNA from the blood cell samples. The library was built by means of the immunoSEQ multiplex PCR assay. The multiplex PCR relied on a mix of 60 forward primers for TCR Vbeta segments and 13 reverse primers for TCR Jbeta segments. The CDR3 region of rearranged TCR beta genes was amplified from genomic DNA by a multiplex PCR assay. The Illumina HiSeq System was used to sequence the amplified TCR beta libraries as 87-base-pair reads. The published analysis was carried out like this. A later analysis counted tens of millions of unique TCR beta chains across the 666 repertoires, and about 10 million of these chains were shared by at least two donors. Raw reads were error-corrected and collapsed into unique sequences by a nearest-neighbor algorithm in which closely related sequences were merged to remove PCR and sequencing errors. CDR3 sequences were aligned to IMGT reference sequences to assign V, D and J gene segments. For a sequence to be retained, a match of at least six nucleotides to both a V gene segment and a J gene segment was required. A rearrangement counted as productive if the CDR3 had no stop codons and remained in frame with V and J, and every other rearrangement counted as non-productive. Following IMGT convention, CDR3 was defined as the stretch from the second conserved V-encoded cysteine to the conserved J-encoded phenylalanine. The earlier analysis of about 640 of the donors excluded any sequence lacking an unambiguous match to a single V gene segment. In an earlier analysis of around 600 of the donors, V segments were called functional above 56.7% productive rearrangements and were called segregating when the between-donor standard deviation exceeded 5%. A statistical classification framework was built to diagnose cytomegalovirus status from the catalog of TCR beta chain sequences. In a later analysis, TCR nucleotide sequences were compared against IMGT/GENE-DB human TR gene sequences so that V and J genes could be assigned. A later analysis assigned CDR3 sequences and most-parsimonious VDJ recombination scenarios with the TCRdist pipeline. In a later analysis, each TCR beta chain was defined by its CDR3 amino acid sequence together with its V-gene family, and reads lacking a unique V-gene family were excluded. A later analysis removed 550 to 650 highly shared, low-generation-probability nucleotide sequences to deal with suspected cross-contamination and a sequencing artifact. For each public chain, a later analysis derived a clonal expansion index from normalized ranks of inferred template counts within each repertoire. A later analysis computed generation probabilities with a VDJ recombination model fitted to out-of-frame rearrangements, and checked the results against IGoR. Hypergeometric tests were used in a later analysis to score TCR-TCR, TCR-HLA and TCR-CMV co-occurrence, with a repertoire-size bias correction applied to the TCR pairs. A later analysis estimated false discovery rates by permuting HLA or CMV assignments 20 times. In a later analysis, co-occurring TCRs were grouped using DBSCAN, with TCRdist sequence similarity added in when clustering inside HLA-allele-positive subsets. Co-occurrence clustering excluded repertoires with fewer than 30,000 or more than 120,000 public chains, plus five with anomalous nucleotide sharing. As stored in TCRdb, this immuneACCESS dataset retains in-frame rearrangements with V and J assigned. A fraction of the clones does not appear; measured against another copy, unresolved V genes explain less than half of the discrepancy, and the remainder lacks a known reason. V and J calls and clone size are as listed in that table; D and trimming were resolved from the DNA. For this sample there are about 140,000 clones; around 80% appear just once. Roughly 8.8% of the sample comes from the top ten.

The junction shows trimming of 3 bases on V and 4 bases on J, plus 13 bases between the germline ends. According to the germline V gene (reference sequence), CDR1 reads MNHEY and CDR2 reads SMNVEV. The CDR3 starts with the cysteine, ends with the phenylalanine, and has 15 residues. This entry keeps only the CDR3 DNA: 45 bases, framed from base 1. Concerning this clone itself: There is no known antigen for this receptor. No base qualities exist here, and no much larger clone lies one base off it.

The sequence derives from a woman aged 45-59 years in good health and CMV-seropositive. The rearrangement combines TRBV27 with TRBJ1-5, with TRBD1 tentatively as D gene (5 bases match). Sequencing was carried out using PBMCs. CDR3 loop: CASSLRGGGNQPQHF. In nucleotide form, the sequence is TGTGCCAGCAGTTTGCGGGGCGGCGGTAATCAGCCCCAGCATTTT.